The 17 T cell receptor beta chains below all came from one sample that was sequenced in a study of cytomegalovirus exposure and HLA in healthy donors. The PCR was carried out with 60 Vbeta primers and 13 Jbeta primers. Clones were read by immunoSEQ multiplex PCR, and TCRdb kept only the in-frame ones, dropping some. Among about 140,000 clones listed, 60% to 85% were seen once. The sequenced sample consisted of PBMCs. The source is a female donor in good health and CMV-seropositive.

The rearrangement joins TRBV27 to TRBJ1-1; tentative D call: TRBD1 (5 bases). The CDR3 is 15 amino acids. Per germline, CDR1 MNHEY and CDR2 SMNVEV (reference sequence). Deletions cut 3 bases from V and 1 base from J, with 12 bases between. CDR3 region: CASSFGAGSNTEAFF. The CDR3 DNA follows: TGTGCCAGCAGTTTTGGGGCAGGGTCGAACACTGAAGCTTTCTTT.

This chain joins TRBV4-2 and TRBJ2-1; 12 nucleotides line up with TRBD2. Trimming at V came to 4 bases and at J to 0 bases, leaving 1 base not matched to a gene. The CDR3 extends over 16 amino acids. The germline gives CDR1 LGHNA, CDR2 YNFKEQ. CDR3 DNA sequence: TGTGCCAGCAGCCTGACTAGCGGGAGCTCCTACAATGAGCAGTTCTTC. As protein: CASSLTSGSSYNEQFF.

This clone showed up just once. This rearrangement joins TRBV5-4 to TRBJ2-1; D might be TRBD2 (7 bases). Germline assignment: CDR1 SGHNT and CDR2 YYREEE (reference sequence). Trimming took 4 bases from V and 0 from J, leaving 14 bases between them. This CDR3 has 16 residues. CDR3 sequence: CASSKRGGSSYNEQFF. CDR3 DNA: TGTGCCAGCAGCAAACGCGGGGGCAGCTCCTACAATGAGCAGTTCTTC. The complete variable domain, with remaining parts taken from reference TRBV5-4 and TRBJ2-1, reads ETGVTQSPTHLIKTRGQQVTLRCSSQSGHNTVSWYQQALGQGPQFIFQYYREEENGRGNFPPRFSGLQFPNYSSELNVNALELDDSALYLCASSKRGGSSYNEQFFGPGTRLTVL.

V and J are TRBV5-1 and TRBJ1-2; D uncertain. CDR3 size: 13 residues. The germline CDR1 and CDR2 sequences are SGHRS and YFSETQ. V was trimmed by 0 bases and J by 4 bases, leaving 7 bases between them. The CDR3 nucleotides are TGCGCCAGCAGCTTGGGACGACTCTATGGCTACACCTTC. Translating gives CASSLGRLYGYTF.

This chain links TRBV7-8 with TRBJ2-3, with D maybe TRBD1 (5 bases). Trimming left V 4 bases short and J 1 base short, with 18 bases between. The CDR3 has 17 amino acids. Germline V CDR1 and CDR2: SGHVS, FQNEAQ. CDR3 amino acids: CASSSPKGFSRTDTQYF. In nucleotides, the CDR3 is TGTGCCAGCAGCTCTCCGAAGGGGTTTAGTCGCACAGATACGCAGTATTTT.

The V call is TRBV7-2, the J call TRBJ1-1, with 7 bases fitting TRBD1. Germline lookup yields CDR1 SGHTA and CDR2 FQGNSA. The CDR3 loop spans 14 amino acids. V lost 6 bases and J lost 6; bases outside the gene matches: 10. The CDR3 coding sequence is TGTGCCAGCAGTTACCGGGACAGTGTCGCTGAAGCTTTCTTT. As protein: CASSYRDSVAEAFF.

The rearrangement joins TRBV15 to TRBJ1-6, with a tentative D call TRBD1 (5 bases). The CDR3 has 16 residues. Looked up from germline, CDR1 is LNHNV and CDR2 is YYDKDF (reference sequence). Trimming took off 2 bases at V and 9 bases at J, with 17 bases between the two ends. In DNA form, the CDR3 reads TGTGCCACCAGCAGACCCGGGGGGGGAGAGGGTTCACCCCTCCACTTT. Translating gives CATSRPGGGEGSPLHF.

CDR3 in DNA: TGTGCCAGCAGCCAAGCCCGGGGGAGCGGGGTCTTTGAGCAGTACTTC. As protein: CASSQARGSGVFEQYF. The chain uses TRBV14 and TRBJ2-7, with 7 bases fitting TRBD2. There are 16 residues in the CDR3. CDR1 and CDR2 from the germline V gene are SGHDN and FVKESK. The junction had 13 bases not matched to a gene; V was cut back by 1 base and J by 7 bases.

This chain connects TRBV5-4 to TRBJ1-2, with 7 bases that match TRBD1. The CDR3 is made up of 14 amino acids. The J segment lost 2 bases and the V segment lost 0 bases, leaving 1 base of the junction unmatched. CDR1 and CDR2 from the germline V gene are SGHNT and YYREEE (reference sequence). In nucleotides, the CDR3 is TGTGCCAGCAGCTTGGAGGACAGGAACTATGGCTACACCTTC. Protein product: CASSLEDRNYGYTF.

V is TRBV25-1 and J is TRBJ2-2; 7 bases match TRBD1. The V gene end was trimmed by 6 bases and the J gene end by 3 bases; junction bases not matched to a gene: 4. This CDR3 region has 14 residues. Germline loops: CDR1 MGHDK, CDR2 SYGVNS. The CDR3 protein is CASRGQADTGELFF. The CDR3 DNA follows: TGTGCCAGCAGAGGACAGGCGGACACCGGGGAGCTGTTTTTT.

This clone was recorded a few times. The genes are TRBV11-2 and TRBJ2-1; possible D gene TRBD2, 6 bases. The CDR3 totals 14 residues. Trimming stripped 4 bases from V and 7 bases from J, with 14 bases between. Germline lookup yields CDR1 SGHAT and CDR2 FQNNGV. Here the CDR3 reads CASSYRDGGNEQFF. The CDR3 DNA follows: TGTGCCAGCAGCTACCGGGACGGGGGTAATGAGCAGTTCTTC.

V usage is TRBV5-1 and J usage is TRBJ2-1; D ambiguous. CDR1 is SGHRS, CDR2 YFSETQ, per germline. This CDR3 has 12 residues. Trimming took 1 base from V and 10 from J, leaving 9 bases between them. CDR3 nucleotides: TGCGCCAGCAGCTTGTTAATAGTGGAGCAGTTCTTC. Translating it yields CASSLLIVEQFF.

The chain combines TRBV6-7 with TRBJ2-4; D is uncertain. TRBV6-7 is an ORF, with its function uncertain. The CDR3 sequence is 11 residues long. Trimming cost V 7 bases and J 9 bases, with 10 bases left between them. CDR3 sequence: CASNRRGIQYF. Written as DNA, the CDR3 is TGTGCCAGCAATCGGAGAGGCATTCAGTACTTC.

This chain uses TRBV2 with TRBJ1-4, with D hard to call. Germline V gene sequence: CDR1 SNHLY, CDR2 FYNNEI. Trimming left V 4 bases short and J 3 bases short, with 9 bases between. This CDR3 is built from 14 residues. The CDR3 nucleotides are TGTGCCAGCAGTGCGGAGATTCCTAATGAAAAACTGTTTTTT. It codes for CASSAEIPNEKLFF.

Regarding this clone: The same CDR3 can be traced to other DNA sequences in this sample. V is TRBV15 and J is TRBJ2-2; D gene uncertain. Germline V gene lookup returns CDR1 LNHNV and CDR2 YYDKDF (reference sequence). The CDR3 is 13 residues long. The V end was cut by 0 bases, the J end by 4 bases, with 3 bases between. DNA of the CDR3: TGTGCCACCAGCAGAGACCGCACCGGGGAGCTGTTTTTT. This encodes CATSRDRTGELFF.

This clone was recorded a few times. The rearrangement uses TRBV7-2 and TRBJ2-7; D gene ambiguous. Germline loops: CDR1 SGHTA, CDR2 FQGNSA. Trimming shortened V by 4 bases and J by 2 bases, and 6 bases separated the two germline ends. The CDR3 length is 12 residues. CDR3 coding DNA: TGTGCCAGCAGCTCATACACCTACGAGCAGTACTTC. Residues: CASSSYTYEQYF.

This rearrangement joins TRBV6-1 to TRBJ1-1, with TRBD1 matching 12 bases. The V and J ends lost 2 bases and 5 bases, in that order; junction bases with no gene match: 12. Germline V gene sequence: CDR1 MNHNS, CDR2 SASEGT. The CDR3 totals 18 residues. The chain's CDR3 is CASSENRRDRGRRTEAFF. The CDR3 region has the DNA TGTGCCAGCAGTGAAAACCGCCGGGACAGGGGGCGAAGGACTGAAGCTTTCTTT.